This T cell receptor (beta chain) derives from a study of T cell changes during pregnancy in multiple sclerosis. The V gene lost 0 bases and the J gene lost 0 bases, with 16 bases spanning the gap. Germline lookup yields CDR1 LGHNA and CDR2 YSLEER. The CDR3 contains 18 residues. Assay used: immunoSEQ multiplex PCR; TCRdb lists only in-frame clones, some missing. The data hold more than 35,000 clones, with more than 75% observed a single time. This chain uses TRBV4-3 with TRBJ2-3; weak D call: TRBD2 (5 bases). This clonotype originated in a female donor in good health, enrolled as a control in a pregnancy study. Sequenced material: CD8+ T cells from peripheral blood mononuclear cells, taken after pregnancy. The CDR3 DNA reads as TGCGCCAGCAGCCAAGATCGGGATTGGGCTTCTAGCACAGATACGCAGTATTTT. Translated: CASSQDRDWASSTDTQYF.